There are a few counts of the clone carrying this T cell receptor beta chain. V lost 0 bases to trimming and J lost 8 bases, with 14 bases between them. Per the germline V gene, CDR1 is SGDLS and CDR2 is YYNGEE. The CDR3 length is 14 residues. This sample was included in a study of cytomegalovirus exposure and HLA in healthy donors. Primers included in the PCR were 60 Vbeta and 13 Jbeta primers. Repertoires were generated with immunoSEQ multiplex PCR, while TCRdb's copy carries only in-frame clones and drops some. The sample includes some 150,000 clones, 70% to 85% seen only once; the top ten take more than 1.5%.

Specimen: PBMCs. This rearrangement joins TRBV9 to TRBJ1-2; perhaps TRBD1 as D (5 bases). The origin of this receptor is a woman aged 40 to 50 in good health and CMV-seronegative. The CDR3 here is CASSVEVRGRGYTF. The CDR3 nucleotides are TGTGCCAGCAGCGTAGAAGTTAGGGGTAGGGGCTACACCTTC.